The clone carrying this T cell receptor (beta chain) was seen ten or more times. Preparing the TCRbeta library involved the use of unique molecular identifiers. TCRdb re-analysed the PCR reads in MiXCR, keeping a single row per CDR3 protein. Found here are 550,000 to 800,000 distinct CDR3 sequences, around 13% of them singletons; the top ten hold around 0.8%. The sample comes from a study of T-cell reconstitution after alpha-beta-depleted transplantation in children. The junction had 10 bases not matched to a gene; V was cut back by 3 bases and J by 3 bases. The length of the CDR3 is 15 residues. CDR1 is SQVTM and CDR2 is ANQGSEA in the germline V gene.

The source of this sequence is a girl aged 2 to 9 with congenital amegakaryocytic thrombocytopenia, due to receive a stem cell transplant. The rearrangement joins TRBV29-1 to TRBJ1-2; 7 bases agree with TRBD1. Here the sequenced sample was PBMCs, taken before TCRalphabeta/CD19-depleted stem cell transplant. CDR3 in DNA: TGCAGCGTTGAGGAAATACAGGGGCCCCACTATGGCTACACCTTC. This encodes CSVEEIQGPHYGYTF.